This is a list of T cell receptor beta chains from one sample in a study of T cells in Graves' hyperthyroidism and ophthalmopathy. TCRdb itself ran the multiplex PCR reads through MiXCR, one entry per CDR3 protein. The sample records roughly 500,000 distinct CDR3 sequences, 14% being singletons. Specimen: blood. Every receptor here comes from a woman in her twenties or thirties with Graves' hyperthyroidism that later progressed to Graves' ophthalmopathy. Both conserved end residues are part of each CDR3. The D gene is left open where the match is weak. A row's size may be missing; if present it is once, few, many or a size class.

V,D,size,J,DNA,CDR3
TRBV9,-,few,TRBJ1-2,TGTGCCAGCAGCGCGGACAGTTTTTATGGCTACACCTTC,CASSADSFYGYTF
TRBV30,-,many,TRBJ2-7,TGTGCCTGGAGCCGCAGACTGCAGGCCTACGAGCAGTACTTC,CAWSRRLQAYEQYF
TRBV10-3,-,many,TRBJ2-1,TGTGCCATCAGGGGGGCTCTGGCGGTAGGTTACAATGAGCAGTTCTTC,CAIRGALAVGYNEQFF
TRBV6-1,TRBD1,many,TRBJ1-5,TGTGCCAGCAGTGAGAGTAGGACAGGGGATCGGACGAGCAATCAGCCCCAGCATTTT,CASSESRTGDRTSNQPQHF
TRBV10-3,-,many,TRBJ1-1,TGTGCCATCAAAGAGGGGATGAACACTGAAGCTTTCTTT,CAIKEGMNTEAFF
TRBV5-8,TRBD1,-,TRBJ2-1,TGTGCCAGCAGCTTGGGGGACAGGACCTACAATGAGCAGTTCTTC,CASSLGDRTYNEQFF
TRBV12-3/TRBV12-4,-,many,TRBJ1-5,TGTGCCAGCAGTTCCTCACAGGGTAATCAGCCCCAGCATTTT,CASSSSQGNQPQHF
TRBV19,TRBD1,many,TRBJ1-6,TGTGCCAGTACACGCCGGGACAGCGGATATAATTCACCCCTCCACTTT,CASTRRDSGYNSPLHF
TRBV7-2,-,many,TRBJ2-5,TGTGCCAGCAGCTTAGGTCTCCCTAGCGAGACCCAGTACTTC,CASSLGLPSETQYF
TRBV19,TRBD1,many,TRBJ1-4,TGTGCCAGTACCGGGACAGTCTATAATGAAAAACTGTTTTTT,CASTGTVYNEKLFF
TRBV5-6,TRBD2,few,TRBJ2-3,TGTGCCAGCAGCCATAGCGGGAGGAACACAGATACGCAGTATTTT,CASSHSGRNTDTQYF
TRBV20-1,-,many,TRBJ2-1,TGCAGTGCTAGAGATAAGCTGGGCGTCCTTGAGCAGTTCTTC,CSARDKLGVLEQFF
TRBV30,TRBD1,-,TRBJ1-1,TGTGCCTGGAATTCGTGGGACAGGATCGGAACTGAAGCTTTCTTT,CAWNSWDRIGTEAFF
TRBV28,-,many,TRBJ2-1,TGTGCCGGGGGGCGGGGACGTTATTCCTACAATGAGCAGTTCTTC,CAGGRGRYSYNEQFF
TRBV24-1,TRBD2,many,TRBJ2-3,TGTGCCACCAGTGATCCCATAGCGGGGGGCCGAGATACGCAGTATTTT,CATSDPIAGGRDTQYF
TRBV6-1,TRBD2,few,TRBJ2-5,TGTGCCAGCATTGACCAGCGGGGGGGAGAGACCCAGTACTTC,CASIDQRGGETQYF
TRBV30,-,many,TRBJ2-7,TGTGCCTGGAGTGCAGGATACGAGCAGTACTTC,CAWSAGYEQYF
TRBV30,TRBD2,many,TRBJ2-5,TGTGCCTGGAAAGTAGCGGGAGTGGAGACCCAGTACTTC,CAWKVAGVETQYF
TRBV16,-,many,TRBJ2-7,TGTGCCAGCAGCCAATACCTGGGGGCCGAAGTATACGAGCAGTACTTC,CASSQYLGAEVYEQYF
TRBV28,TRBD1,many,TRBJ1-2,TGTGCCAGCAGTCCTCTCACAGGGGGCGGGATCTATGGCTACACCTTC,CASSPLTGGGIYGYTF
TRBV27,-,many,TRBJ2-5,TGTGCCAGCAAAAGGGGAAGGGAGACCCAGTACTTC,CASKRGRETQYF
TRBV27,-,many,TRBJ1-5,TGTGCCAGCAGTCGGATCAACGCGGGCAATCAGCCCCAGCATTTT,CASSRINAGNQPQHF
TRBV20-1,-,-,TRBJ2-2,TGCAGTGGGGAGTCGAACACCGGGGAGCTGTTTTTT,CSGESNTGELFF
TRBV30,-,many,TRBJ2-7,TGTGCCTGGAGTGGGGGGAGCTCCTACGAGCAGTACTTC,CAWSGGSSYEQYF
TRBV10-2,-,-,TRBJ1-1,TGCGCCAGCGGGGCCGGGGATAAAGCTTTCTTT,CASGAGDKAFF